The sequence of this T cell receptor (beta chain) was determined in a study of blood T cell repertoires in COVID-19. Study-wide background: Both acute and convalescent COVID-19 samples were obtained from the United States, Italy and Spain. T cells, B-cell-depleted T cells, or PBMCs provided the cDNA or gDNA that served as material.

The CDR3 runs to 15 residues. In germline, CDR1 is LGHNA, CDR2 YNFKEQ. Trimming pared 0 bases from V and 1 base from J, leaving 7 bases between. In the original workflow: Estimates of nucleated cell counts were drawn from the amplification of reference gene primers. This table comes from immunoSEQ multiplex PCR, and its TCRdb copy is limited to in-frame clones, with some not included. That table supplies the V and J calls and clone size; D and trimming were determined from the DNA. In the table there are about 230,000 clones, around four fifths of which are singletons. This clone was counted only a few times.

The sequencing input was peripheral blood. The chain has TRBV4-2 and TRBJ1-5; no definite D call. This clonotype originated in a woman of 80 years or more with active or convalescent COVID-19. For the CDR3, the DNA is TGTGCCAGCAGCCAAGATGAGTTGAGCAATCAGCCCCAGCATTTT. Protein sequence: CASSQDELSNQPQHF.